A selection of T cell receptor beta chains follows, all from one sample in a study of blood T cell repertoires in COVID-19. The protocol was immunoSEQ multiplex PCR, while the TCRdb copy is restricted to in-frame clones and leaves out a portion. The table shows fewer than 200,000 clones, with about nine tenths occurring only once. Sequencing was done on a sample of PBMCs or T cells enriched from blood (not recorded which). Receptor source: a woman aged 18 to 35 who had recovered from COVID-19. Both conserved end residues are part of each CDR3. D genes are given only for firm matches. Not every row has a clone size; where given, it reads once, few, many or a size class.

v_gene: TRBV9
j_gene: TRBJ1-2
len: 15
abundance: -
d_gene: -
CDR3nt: TGTGCCAGCAGCGTAGACGGACAGACTAACTATGGCTACACCTTC
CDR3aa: CASSVDGQTNYGYTF

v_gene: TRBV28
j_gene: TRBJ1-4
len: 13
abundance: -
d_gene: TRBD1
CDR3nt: TGTGCCAGCAGACCAGGGGGTTCGGAAAAACTGTTTTTT
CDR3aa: CASRPGGSEKLFF

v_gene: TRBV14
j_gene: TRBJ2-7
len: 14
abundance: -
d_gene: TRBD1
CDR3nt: TGTGCCAGCAGCCCACGACAGGGGGCTAACGAGCAGTACTTC
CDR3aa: CASSPRQGANEQYF

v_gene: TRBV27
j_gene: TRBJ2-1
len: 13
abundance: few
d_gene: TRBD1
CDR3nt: TGTGCCAGCGGGCAGGGGGCGCTCAATGAGCAGTTCTTC
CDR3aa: CASGQGALNEQFF

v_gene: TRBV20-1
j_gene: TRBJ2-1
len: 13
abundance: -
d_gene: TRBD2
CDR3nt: TGCAGTGCTAGTAATAGCGGGACCAATGAGCAGTTCTTC
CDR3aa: CSASNSGTNEQFF

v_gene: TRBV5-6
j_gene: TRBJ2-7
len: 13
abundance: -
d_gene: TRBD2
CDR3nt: TGTGCCAGCAGCCGTTGGGGGGGGACCGAGCAGTACTTC
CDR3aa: CASSRWGGTEQYF

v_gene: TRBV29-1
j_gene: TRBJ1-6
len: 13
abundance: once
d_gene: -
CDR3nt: TGCAGCGTCGCGGCGGATTTTAATTCACCCCTCCACTTT
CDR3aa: CSVAADFNSPLHF

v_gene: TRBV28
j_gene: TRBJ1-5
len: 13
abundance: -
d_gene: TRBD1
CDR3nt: TGTGCCAGCGAAGGGGACAGCCATCAGCCCCAGCATTTT
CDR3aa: CASEGDSHQPQHF

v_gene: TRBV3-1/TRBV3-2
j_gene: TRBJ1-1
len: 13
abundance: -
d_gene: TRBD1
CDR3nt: TGTGCCAGCAGTCGGACAGGGGAAACTGAAGCTTTCTTT
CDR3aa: CASSRTGETEAFF

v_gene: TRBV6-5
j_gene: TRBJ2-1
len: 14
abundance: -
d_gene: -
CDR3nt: TGTGCCAGCATGGGCCAGAGAGTTTACAATGAGCAGTTCTTC
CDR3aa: CASMGQRVYNEQFF

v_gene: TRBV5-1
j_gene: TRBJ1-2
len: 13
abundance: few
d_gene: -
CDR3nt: TGCGCCAGCCGGTGGGTGGGAGCCTATGGCTACACCTTC
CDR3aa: CASRWVGAYGYTF

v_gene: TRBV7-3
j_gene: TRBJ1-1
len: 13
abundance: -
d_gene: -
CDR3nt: TGTGCCAGCAGCTCCCAGGGCGGGGGGAAAGCTTTCTTT
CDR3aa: CASSSQGGGKAFF

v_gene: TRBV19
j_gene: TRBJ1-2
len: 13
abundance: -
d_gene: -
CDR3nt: TGTGCCAGTAGCCTCACAACAGGGAAGGGCTACACCTTC
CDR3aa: CASSLTTGKGYTF

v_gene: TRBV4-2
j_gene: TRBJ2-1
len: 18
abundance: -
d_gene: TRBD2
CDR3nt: TGTGCCAGCAGCCAAGATAGGGCCCTAGCGGGGGGGATGTCTGAGCAGTTCTTC
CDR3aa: CASSQDRALAGGMSEQFF

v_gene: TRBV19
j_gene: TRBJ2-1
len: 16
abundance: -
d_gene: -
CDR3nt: TGTGCCAGTAGCGTTTTCCCTCCGATAGACTACAATGAGCAGTTCTTC
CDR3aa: CASSVFPPIDYNEQFF

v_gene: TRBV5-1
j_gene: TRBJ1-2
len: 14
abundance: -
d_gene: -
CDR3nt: TGCGCCAGCAGCTTGTTGGGACAAGACCATGGCTACACCTTC
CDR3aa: CASSLLGQDHGYTF

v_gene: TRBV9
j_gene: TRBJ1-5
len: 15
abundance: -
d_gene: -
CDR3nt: TGTGCCAGCAGCGTAGACGGGCAGCGGGCGACGCCCCAGCATTTT
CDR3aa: CASSVDGQRATPQHF

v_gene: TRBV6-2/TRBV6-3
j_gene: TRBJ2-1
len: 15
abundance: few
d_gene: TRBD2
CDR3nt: TGTGCCAGCAGTTTAACTAGCGGGGGTGGCAATGAGCAGTTCTTC
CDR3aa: CASSLTSGGGNEQFF

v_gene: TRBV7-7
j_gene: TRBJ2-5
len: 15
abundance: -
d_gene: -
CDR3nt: TGTGCTAGCAGCTTAAACCAGGGGCTCCAAGAGACCCAGTACTTC
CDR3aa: CASSLNQGLQETQYF

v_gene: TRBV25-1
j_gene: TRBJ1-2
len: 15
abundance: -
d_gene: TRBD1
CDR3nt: TGTGCCAGCAGTGAAGTCCCGAAGGACAGGTTTGGCTACACCTTC
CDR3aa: CASSEVPKDRFGYTF

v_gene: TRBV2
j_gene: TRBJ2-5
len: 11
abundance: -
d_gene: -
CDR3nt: TGTGCCAGCCTTGACCAAGAGACCCAGTACTTC
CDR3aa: CASLDQETQYF

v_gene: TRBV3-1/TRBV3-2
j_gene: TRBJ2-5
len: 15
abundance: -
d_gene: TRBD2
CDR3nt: TGTGCCAGCAGCCCTCTAGCGGGGCGGATGGAGACCCAGTACTTC
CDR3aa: CASSPLAGRMETQYF

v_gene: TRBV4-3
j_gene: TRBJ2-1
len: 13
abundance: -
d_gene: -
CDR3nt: TGCGCCAGCAGCCAAGATCTGGGGCGTGAGCAGTTCTTC
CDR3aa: CASSQDLGREQFF

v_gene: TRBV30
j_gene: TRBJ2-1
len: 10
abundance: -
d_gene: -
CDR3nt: TGTGCCTGGAGGTTAAATGAGCAGTTCTTC
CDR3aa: CAWRLNEQFF

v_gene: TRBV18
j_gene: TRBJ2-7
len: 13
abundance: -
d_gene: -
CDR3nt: TGTGCCAGCTCACCGACTTATATGGGCGAGCAGTACTTC
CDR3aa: CASSPTYMGEQYF

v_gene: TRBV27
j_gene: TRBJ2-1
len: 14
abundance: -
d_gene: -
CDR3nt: TGTGCCAGCAGTTTACAGTGGGGGCCCTATGAGCAGTTCTTC
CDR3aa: CASSLQWGPYEQFF

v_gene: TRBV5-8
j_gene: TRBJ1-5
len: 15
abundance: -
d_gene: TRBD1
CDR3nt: TGTGCCAGCAGCTGGGGACAGGGGGCTGGTCAGCCCCAGCATTTT
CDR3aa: CASSWGQGAGQPQHF

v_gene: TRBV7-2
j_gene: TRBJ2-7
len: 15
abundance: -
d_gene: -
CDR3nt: TGTGCCAGCAGCCTTCGAGGATTAGCCGGGGACGAGCAGTACTTC
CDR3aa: CASSLRGLAGDEQYF

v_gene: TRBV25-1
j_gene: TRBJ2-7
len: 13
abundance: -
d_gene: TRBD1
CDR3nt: TGTGCCAGCCGATTCGGACAGGGTCTCGAGCAGTACTTC
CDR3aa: CASRFGQGLEQYF

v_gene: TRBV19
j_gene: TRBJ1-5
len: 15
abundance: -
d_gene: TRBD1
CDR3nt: TGTGCCAGTAGTGGAACAGGGGTCGGCAATCAGCCCCAGCATTTT
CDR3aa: CASSGTGVGNQPQHF

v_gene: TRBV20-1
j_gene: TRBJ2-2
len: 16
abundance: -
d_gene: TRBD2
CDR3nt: TGCAGTGCTAGTCCTAGCGGGAGTGAGAGCACCGGGGAGCTGTTTTTT
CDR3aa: CSASPSGSESTGELFF

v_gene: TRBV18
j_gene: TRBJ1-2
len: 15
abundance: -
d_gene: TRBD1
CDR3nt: TGTGCCAGCTCACCACCGGGACAGAAATTCGATGGCTACACCTTC
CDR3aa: CASSPPGQKFDGYTF

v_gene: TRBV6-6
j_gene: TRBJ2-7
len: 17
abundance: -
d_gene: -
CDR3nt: TGTGCCAGCAGTCTACAGGACCCGAGGAGGGTGGACTACGAGCAGTACTTC
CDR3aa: CASSLQDPRRVDYEQYF

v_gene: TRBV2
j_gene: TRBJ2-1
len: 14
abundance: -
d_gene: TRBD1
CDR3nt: TGTGCCAGCAGAGGACAGGGGCTCTACAATGAGCAGTTCTTC
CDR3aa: CASRGQGLYNEQFF

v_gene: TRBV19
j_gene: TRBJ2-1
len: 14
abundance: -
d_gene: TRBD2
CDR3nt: TGTGCCAGTAGTTCCCGGGGGGCCTACAATGAGCAGTTCTTC
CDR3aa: CASSSRGAYNEQFF

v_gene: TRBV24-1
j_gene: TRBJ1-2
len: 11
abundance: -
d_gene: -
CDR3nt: TGTGCCACCGGGACTGGGCATGGCTACACCTTC
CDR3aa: CATGTGHGYTF

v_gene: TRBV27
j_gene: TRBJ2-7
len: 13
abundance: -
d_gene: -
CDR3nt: TGTGCCAGCAGTTTTTCAGGGTTGTACGAGCAGTACTTC
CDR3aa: CASSFSGLYEQYF

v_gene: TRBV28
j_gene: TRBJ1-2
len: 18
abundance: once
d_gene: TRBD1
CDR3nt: TGTGCCAGCAGTTCTCCTCACCCGGGACAGGGAGAGAACTATGGCTACACCTTC
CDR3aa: CASSSPHPGQGENYGYTF

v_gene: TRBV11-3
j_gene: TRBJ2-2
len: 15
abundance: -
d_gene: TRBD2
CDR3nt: TGTGCCAGCAGCCCGGGGTCTAGCGGAACCGGGGAGCTGTTTTTT
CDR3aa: CASSPGSSGTGELFF

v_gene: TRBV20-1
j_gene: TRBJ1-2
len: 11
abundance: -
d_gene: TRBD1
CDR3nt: TGCAGTGGGAACAGGGGGAATGGCTACACCTTC
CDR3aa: CSGNRGNGYTF

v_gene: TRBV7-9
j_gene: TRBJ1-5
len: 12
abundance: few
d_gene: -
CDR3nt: TGTGCCAGCAGCTTAGAGGAGGGAGCCCAGCATTTT
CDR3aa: CASSLEEGAQHF

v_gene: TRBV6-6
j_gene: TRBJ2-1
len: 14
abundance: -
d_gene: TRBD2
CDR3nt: TGTGCCATTCTCCGGGCCCCGGGGGGATATGAGCAGTTCTTC
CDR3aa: CAILRAPGGYEQFF

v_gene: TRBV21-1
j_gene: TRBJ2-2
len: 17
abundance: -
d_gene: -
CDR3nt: TGTGCCAGCAGCTTGGACGGGAGCCGACCGAACACCGGGGAACTGTTTTTT
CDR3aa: CASSLDGSRPNTGELFF

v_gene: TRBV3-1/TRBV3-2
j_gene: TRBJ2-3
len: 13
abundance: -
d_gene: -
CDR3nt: TGTGCCAGCAGCCCCCGACCGGAGGATACGCAGTATTTT
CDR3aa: CASSPRPEDTQYF

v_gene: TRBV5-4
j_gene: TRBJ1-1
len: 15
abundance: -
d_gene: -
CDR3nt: TGTGCCAGCAGCTTGGACGGCGGGTCTTGGGCTGAAGCTTTCTTT
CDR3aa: CASSLDGGSWAEAFF

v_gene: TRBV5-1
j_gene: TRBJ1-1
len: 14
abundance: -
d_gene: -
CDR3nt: TGCGCCAGCAGTATCGGACACCTGAACACTGAAGCTTTCTTT
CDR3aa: CASSIGHLNTEAFF

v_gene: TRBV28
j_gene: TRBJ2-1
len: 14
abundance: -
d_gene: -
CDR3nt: TGTGCCAGCAGTACCCCCTTAGCCCAGAATGAGCAGTTCTTC
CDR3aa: CASSTPLAQNEQFF

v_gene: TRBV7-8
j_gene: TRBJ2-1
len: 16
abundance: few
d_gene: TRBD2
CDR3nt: TGTGCCAGCAGCTCCGGGACTAGCGGGAATCGCGATGAGCAGTTCTTC
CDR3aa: CASSSGTSGNRDEQFF

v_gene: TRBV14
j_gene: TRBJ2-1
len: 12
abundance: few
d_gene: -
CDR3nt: TGTGCCAGCAGCCAACAGGGTTTTGAGCAGTTCTTC
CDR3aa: CASSQQGFEQFF

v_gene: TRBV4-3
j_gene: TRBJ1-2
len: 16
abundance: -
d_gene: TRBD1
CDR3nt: TGCGCCAGCAGTCCGACAACAGGGGGCGGGTTATTTGGCTACACCTTC
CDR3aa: CASSPTTGGGLFGYTF